Detailed here is one T cell receptor beta chain. What it binds is unknown. This specimen belongs to a study of T cell responses to AZD1222 COVID-19 vaccine. Study-wide findings and caveats: Donors were chiefly white British, with a greater number of females, and clonal diversity was perhaps underestimated. Baseline seropositivity characterized only 5 or 6 AZD1222 recipients. Targets within unmutated variant regions were reportedly found for nearly half of spike-specific TCRs. CD4 TCRs covered the whole spike, strongest at regions 160-218 and 743-854.

Assay: immunoSEQ multiplex PCR; the TCRdb copy retains only in-frame clones and omits some. In the table there are 90,000 to 150,000 clones, under 90% of which are singletons. Trimming removed 5 bases from V and 9 bases from J, with 20 bases in between. Looked up from germline, CDR1 is MGHDK and CDR2 is SYGVNS. The CDR3 length is 16 residues. The starting material was peripheral blood, obtained on day 0 of AZD1222 vaccination. The receptor was derived from an adult in good health. V and J are TRBV25-1 and TRBJ1-6, with D hard to call. CDR3 protein: CASSPEVSHLGSPLHF. CDR3 DNA sequence: TGTGCCAGCAGTCCCGAGGTGTCCCATTTGGGTTCACCCCTCCACTTT.